Below, 18 T cell receptor beta chains from the same sample are listed, as sequenced in a study of blood T cell repertoires in COVID-19. The table came from immunoSEQ multiplex PCR; TCRdb's copy has only in-frame clones and leaves some out. Found here are 250,000 or so clones, approximately 80% of them singletons; the top ten hold roughly 10%. Sequencing was performed on peripheral blood. These receptors originate from a man older than 75 with acute or convalescent COVID-19.

The chain combines TRBV11-2 with TRBJ2-3, with D possibly matching TRBD2 (6 bases). Germline assignment: CDR1 SGHAT and CDR2 FQNNGV. The CDR3 totals 16 residues. Trimming left V 5 bases short and J 2 bases short, with 17 bases between. This CDR3 is CASSQRAGGITDTQYF. CDR3 sequence (DNA): TGTGCCAGCAGCCAACGAGCAGGCGGGATCACAGATACGCAGTATTTT. Full variable domain (rest looked up from reference TRBV11-2 and TRBJ2-3): EAGVAQSPRYKIIEKRQSVAFWCNPISGHATLYWYQQILGQGPKLLIQFQNNGVVDDSQLPKDRFSAERLKGVDSTLKIQPAKLEDSAVYLCASSQRAGGITDTQYFGPGTRLTVL.

The rearrangement joins TRBV18 to TRBJ1-3; D might be TRBD1 (6 bases). CDR1 is KGHSH, CDR2 LQKENI, per germline. CDR3 length equals 14 residues. Between the trimmed V and J ends, which lost 5 bases and 0 bases, there was a span of 8 bases. The CDR3 spells CASSRGGSGNTIYF. CDR3 sequence (DNA): TGTGCCAGCTCAAGAGGGGGCTCTGGAAACACCATATATTTT. The full variable domain, in which reference TRBV18 and TRBJ1-3 provide the parts outside the CDR3, is NAGVMQNPRHLVRRRGQEARLRCSPMKGHSHVYWYRQLPEEGLKFMVYLQKENIIDESGMPKERFSAEFPKEGPSILRIQQVVRGDSAAYFCASSRGGSGNTIYFGEGSWLTVV.

V and J are TRBV24-1 and TRBJ2-1; 10 nucleotides line up with TRBD1. Germline V gene data show CDR1 as KGHDR and CDR2 as SFDVKD. The V segment lost 7 bases and the J segment 7 bases; nucleotides outside the gene matches: 6. The CDR3 consists of 14 residues. DNA for the CDR3: TGTGCCACCAGAGACAGGGGGCTATCAAATGAGCAGTTCTTC. It yields the protein CATRDRGLSNEQFF.

The chain has TRBV30 and TRBJ1-5; D uncertain. Trimming took off 0 bases at V and 0 bases at J, with 3 bases between the two ends. There are 13 residues in the CDR3. The germline CDR1 and CDR2 sequences are GTSNPN and SVGIG (reference sequence). CDR3 nucleotides: TGTGCCTGGAGTGTTAATAGCAATCAGCCCCAGCATTTT. This gives the protein CAWSVNSNQPQHF.

V gene TRBV5-6 combines with J gene TRBJ2-1; 9 bases are shared with TRBD1. The CDR3 is 14 residues long. Germline V gives CDR1 SGHDT, CDR2 YYEEEE. The trim removed 1 base at V and 7 bases at J, leaving 3 bases unmatched. CDR3 bases: TGTGCCAGCAGCTTGACAGGGGGCTTAAATGAGCAGTTCTTC. It translates to CASSLTGGLNEQFF. The full variable domain, completed using reference TRBV5-6 and TRBJ2-1, is DAGVTQSPTHLIKTRGQQVTLRCSPKSGHDTVSWYQQALGQGPQFIFQYYEEEERQRGNFPDRFSGHQFPNYSSELNVNALLLGDSALYLCASSLTGGLNEQFFGPGTRLTVL.

The rearrangement uses TRBV12-5 and TRBJ2-7, with D possibly matching TRBD1 (6 bases). CDR3 size: 16 residues. From germline, CDR1 is LGHNT and CDR2 FRNRAP. Trimming took off 0 bases at V and 2 bases at J, with 14 bases between the two ends. CDR3 sequence: CASGLVTQGPAYEQYF. CDR3 nucleotide sequence: TGTGCTAGTGGTTTGGTTACTCAGGGGCCCGCCTACGAGCAGTACTTC.

This rearrangement joins TRBV27 to TRBJ1-1; a possible D gene is TRBD1 (6 bases). With 8 bases removed from V and 6 bases from J, the gap between germline ends came to 16 bases. This CDR3 is built from 13 residues. CDR1 and CDR2 (germline): MNHEY, SMNVEV (reference sequence). The DNA of the CDR3 is TGTGCCAGCCGTGGGGCAGGGGCCGCTGAAGCTTTCTTT. It yields the protein CASRGAGAAEAFF.

V is TRBV3-1 (or the pseudogene TRBV3-2) and J is TRBJ1-2, with TRBD1 matching over 9 bases. Unmatched junction bases numbered 9, after V lost 0 bases and J lost 4 bases. The CDR3 has 17 amino acids. Per the germline V gene, CDR1 is LGHDT and CDR2 is YNNKEL (reference sequence). The CDR3 spells CASSQEWDRDLSYGYTF. CDR3 DNA: TGTGCCAGCAGCCAAGAATGGGACAGGGACCTTTCCTATGGCTACACCTTC.

This chain joins TRBV5-1 and TRBJ2-7, with 10 bases lining up with TRBD2. The CDR3 totals 16 residues. Trimming cost V 4 bases and J 0 bases; bases outside gene matches: 7. Germline-derived CDR1 and CDR2 are SGHRS and YFSETQ. The CDR3 reads CASSTLAGGVSYEQYF. The CDR3 nucleotides are TGCGCCAGCAGCACATTAGCGGGAGGTGTCTCCTACGAGCAGTACTTC.

This sequence joins TRBV10-3 and TRBJ1-1; perhaps TRBD1 as D (5 bases). There are 14 residues in the CDR3. V was shortened by 9 bases and J by 1 base, with 15 bases between the two germline ends. Germline CDR1 ENHRY, CDR2 SYGVKD. CDR3 region: CAIDSGHQNTEAFF. The CDR3, as DNA: TGTGCCATAGATAGTGGACACCAGAACACTGAAGCTTTCTTT.

The J gene is TRBJ2-7, the V gene TRBV21-1; the table's TRBD2 call for D was not verified on the DNA. TRBV21-1 is a pseudogene segment. This CDR3 region has 15 residues. The CDR3 loop reads CASSKAPGGYHEQYF. The DNA for the CDR3 is TGTGCCAGCAGCAAAGCCCCTGGAGGGTACCACGAGCAGTACTTC.

This chain connects TRBV5-5 to TRBJ2-7; 8 bases are a match to TRBD1. The germline V gene has CDR1 SGHKS and CDR2 YYEKEE (reference sequence). The CDR3 is 16 amino acids. With V trimmed by 5 bases and J by 1 base, 11 bases remained unmatched. This CDR3 reads CASRTAGGARSYEQYF. CDR3 DNA: TGTGCCAGCAGAACGGCAGGGGGCGCTCGGTCCTACGAGCAGTACTTC.

V is TRBV11-2 and J is TRBJ1-6; 11 bases agree with TRBD1. Germline V gene lookup returns CDR1 SGHAT and CDR2 FQNNGV. The CDR3 extends over 16 amino acids. With V trimmed by 2 bases and J by 7 bases, 4 bases remained unmatched. This CDR3 reads CASSLTGQGVNSPLHF. In DNA form, the CDR3 reads TGTGCCAGCAGCTTAACGGGACAGGGGGTGAATTCACCCCTCCACTTT.

This chain's CDR3 is CASTHWRTDPLYEQYF. The CDR3 region has the DNA TGTGCCAGCACCCACTGGAGGACAGACCCTCTCTACGAGCAGTACTTC. The chain uses TRBV7-9 and TRBJ2-7; possible D gene TRBD1, 6 bases. Germline V gene lookup returns CDR1 SEHNR and CDR2 FQNEAQ (reference sequence). The CDR3 spans 16 residues. With 7 bases removed from V and 3 bases from J, the gap between germline ends came to 22 bases.

The chain joins TRBV27 to TRBJ2-2; the D is unclear. The CDR3 loop spans 12 amino acids. Trimming removed 1 base at V and 9 bases at J, with 6 bases between. Germline V lookup: CDR1 MNHEY, CDR2 SMNVEV (reference sequence). The CDR3 is CASSLYGRELFF. In nucleotides, the CDR3 is TGTGCCAGCAGTTTATATGGCAGGGAGCTGTTTTTT.

V and J are TRBV6-5 and TRBJ1-6; D is unclear. Germline V gene sequence: CDR1 MNHEY, CDR2 SVGAGI. Trimming removed 0 bases from V and 10 bases from J, with 7 bases in between. This CDR3 has 13 residues. CDR3 in DNA: TGTGCCAGCAGTTACTCGTTACAGTCACCCCTCCACTTT. Its translation is CASSYSLQSPLHF.

This rearrangement joins TRBV7-9 to TRBJ2-7, with D unclear. Germline CDR1 is SEHNR and CDR2 is FQNEAQ (reference sequence). V lost 5 bases and J lost 3, with 14 bases in between. The CDR3 has 14 residues. This CDR3 reads CASSAISRNYEQYF. The DNA of the CDR3 is TGTGCCAGCAGCGCTATATCCCGCAACTACGAGCAGTACTTC.

The rearrangement links TRBV28 to TRBJ1-2; the D is unclear. This CDR3 contains 16 residues. V lost 6 bases and J lost 1, with 18 bases in between. In germline, CDR1 is MDHEN, CDR2 SYDVKM. The CDR3 sequence: CASSPPGGRYNYGYTF. The CDR3, as DNA: TGTGCCAGCAGCCCCCCTGGCGGTCGATATAACTATGGCTACACCTTC.